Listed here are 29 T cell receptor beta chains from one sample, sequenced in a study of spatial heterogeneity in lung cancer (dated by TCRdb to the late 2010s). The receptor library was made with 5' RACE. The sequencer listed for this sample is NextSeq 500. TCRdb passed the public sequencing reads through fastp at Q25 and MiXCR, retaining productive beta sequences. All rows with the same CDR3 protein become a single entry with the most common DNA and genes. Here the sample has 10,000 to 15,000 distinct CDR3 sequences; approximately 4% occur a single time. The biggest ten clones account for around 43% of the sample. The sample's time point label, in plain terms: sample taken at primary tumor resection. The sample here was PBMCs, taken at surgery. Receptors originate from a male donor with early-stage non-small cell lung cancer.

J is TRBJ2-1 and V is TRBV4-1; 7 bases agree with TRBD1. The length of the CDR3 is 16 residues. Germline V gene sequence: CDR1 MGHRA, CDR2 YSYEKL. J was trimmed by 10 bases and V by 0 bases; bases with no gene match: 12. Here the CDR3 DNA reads TGCGCCAGCAGCCAAGATCTTGCGGACAGGTCGGGGGAGCAGTTCTTC. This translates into CASSQDLADRSGEQFF.

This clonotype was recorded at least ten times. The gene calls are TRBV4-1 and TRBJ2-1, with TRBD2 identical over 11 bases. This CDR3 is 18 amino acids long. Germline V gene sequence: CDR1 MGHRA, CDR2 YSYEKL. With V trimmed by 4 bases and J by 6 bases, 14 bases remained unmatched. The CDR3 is CASSPFSGTSGPFNEQFF. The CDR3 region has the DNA TGCGCCAGCAGCCCATTCTCCGGGACTAGCGGTCCCTTCAATGAGCAGTTCTTC.

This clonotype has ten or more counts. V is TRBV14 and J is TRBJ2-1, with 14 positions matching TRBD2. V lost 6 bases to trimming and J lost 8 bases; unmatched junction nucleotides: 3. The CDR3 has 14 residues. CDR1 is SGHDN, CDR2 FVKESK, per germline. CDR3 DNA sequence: TGTGCCAGCAGGGGGACTAGCGGGAGTGATGAGCAGTTCTTC. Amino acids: CASRGTSGSDEQFF.

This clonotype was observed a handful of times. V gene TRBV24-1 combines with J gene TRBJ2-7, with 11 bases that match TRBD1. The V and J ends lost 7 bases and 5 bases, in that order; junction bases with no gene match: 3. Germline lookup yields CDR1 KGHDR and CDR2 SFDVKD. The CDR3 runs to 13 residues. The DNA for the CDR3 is TGTGCCACCAGGATGGGACAGGGGGACGAGCAGTACTTC. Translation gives CATRMGQGDEQYF.

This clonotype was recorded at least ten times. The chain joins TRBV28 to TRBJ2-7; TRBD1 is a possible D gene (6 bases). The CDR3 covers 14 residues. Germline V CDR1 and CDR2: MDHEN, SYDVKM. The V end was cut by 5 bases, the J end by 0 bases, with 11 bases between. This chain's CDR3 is CASSLGGSSYEQYF. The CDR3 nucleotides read TGTGCCAGCAGTCTAGGGGGTTCCTCCTACGAGCAGTACTTC. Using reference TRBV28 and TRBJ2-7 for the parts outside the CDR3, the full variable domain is DVKVTQSSRYLVKRTGEKVFLECVQDMDHENMFWYRQDPGLGLRLIYFSYDVKMKEKGDIPEGYSVSREKKERFSLILESASTNQTSMYLCASSLGGSSYEQYFGPGTRLTVT.

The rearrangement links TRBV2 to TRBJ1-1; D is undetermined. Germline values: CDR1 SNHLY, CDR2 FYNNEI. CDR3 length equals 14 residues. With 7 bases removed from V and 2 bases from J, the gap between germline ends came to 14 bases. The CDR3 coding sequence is TGTGCCAGCACCCCACCGGTCATTAACACTGAAGCTTTCTTT. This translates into CASTPPVINTEAFF. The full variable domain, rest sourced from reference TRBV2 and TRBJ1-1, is EPEVTQTPSHQVTQMGQEVILRCVPISNHLYFYWYRQILGQKVEFLVSFYNNEISEKSEIFDDQFSVERPDGSNFTLKIRSTKLEDSAMYFCASTPPVINTEAFFGQGTRLTVV.

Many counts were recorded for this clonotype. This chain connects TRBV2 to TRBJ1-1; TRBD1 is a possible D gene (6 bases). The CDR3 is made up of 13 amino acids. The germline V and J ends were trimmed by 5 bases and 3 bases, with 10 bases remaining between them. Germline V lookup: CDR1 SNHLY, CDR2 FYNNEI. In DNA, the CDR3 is TGTGCCAGCAGTACCAGGGGCGACACTGAAGCTTTCTTT. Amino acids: CASSTRGDTEAFF. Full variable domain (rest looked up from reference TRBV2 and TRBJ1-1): EPEVTQTPSHQVTQMGQEVILRCVPISNHLYFYWYRQILGQKVEFLVSFYNNEISEKSEIFDDQFSVERPDGSNFTLKIRSTKLEDSAMYFCASSTRGDTEAFFGQGTRLTVV.

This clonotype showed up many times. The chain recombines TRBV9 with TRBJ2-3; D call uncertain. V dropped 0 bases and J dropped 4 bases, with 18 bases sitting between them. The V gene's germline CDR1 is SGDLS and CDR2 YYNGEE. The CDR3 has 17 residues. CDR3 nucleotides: TGTGCCAGCAGCGTAGGTGGGTCCCTCGGGCTGGCAGATACGCAGTATTTT. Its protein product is CASSVGGSLGLADTQYF. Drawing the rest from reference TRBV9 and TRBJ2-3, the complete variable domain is DSGVTQTPKHLITATGQRVTLRCSPRSGDLSVYWYQQSLDQGLQFLIQYYNGEERAKGNILERFSAQQFPDLHSELNLSSLELGDSALYFCASSVGGSLGLADTQYFGPGTRLTVL.

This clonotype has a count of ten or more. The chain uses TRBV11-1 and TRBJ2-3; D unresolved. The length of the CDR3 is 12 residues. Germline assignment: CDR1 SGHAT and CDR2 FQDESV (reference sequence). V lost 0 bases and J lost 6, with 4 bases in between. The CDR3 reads CASSLAVDTQYF. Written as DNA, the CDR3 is TGTGCCAGCAGCTTAGCAGTGGATACGCAGTATTTT. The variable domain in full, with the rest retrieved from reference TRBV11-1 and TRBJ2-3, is EAEVAQSPRYKITEKSQAVAFWCDPISGHATLYWYRQILGQGPELLVQFQDESVVDDSQLPKDRFSAERLKGVDSTLKIQPAELGDSAMYLCASSLAVDTQYFGPGTRLTVL.

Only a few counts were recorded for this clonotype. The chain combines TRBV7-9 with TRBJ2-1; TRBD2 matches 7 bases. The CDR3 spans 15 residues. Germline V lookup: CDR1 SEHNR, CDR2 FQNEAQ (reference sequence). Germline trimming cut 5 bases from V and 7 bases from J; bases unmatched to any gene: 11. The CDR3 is CASSPRGTNMNEQFF. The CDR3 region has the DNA TGTGCCAGCAGCCCGAGAGGGACTAATATGAATGAGCAGTTCTTC.

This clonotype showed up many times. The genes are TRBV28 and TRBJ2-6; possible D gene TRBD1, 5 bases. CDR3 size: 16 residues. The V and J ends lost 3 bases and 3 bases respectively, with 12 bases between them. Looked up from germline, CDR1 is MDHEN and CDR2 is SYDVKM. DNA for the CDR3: TGTGCCAGCAGTTTTCCAGGGTCCGGTGGGGCCAACGTCCTGACTTTC. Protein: CASSFPGSGGANVLTF.

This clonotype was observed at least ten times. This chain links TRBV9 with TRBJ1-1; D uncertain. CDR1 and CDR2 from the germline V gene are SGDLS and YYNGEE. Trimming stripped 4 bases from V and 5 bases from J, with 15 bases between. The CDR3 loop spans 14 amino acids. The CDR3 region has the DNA TGTGCCAGCAGCACCACACCGGGGAGGACTGAAGCTTTCTTT. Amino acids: CASSTTPGRTEAFF.

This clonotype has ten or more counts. The CDR3 nucleotides are TGTGCCAGCAGTCCCCCCACCGGGACAGGGGTCTACGAGCAGTACTTC. It specifies CASSPPTGTGVYEQYF. The genes are TRBV6-5 and TRBJ2-7; the match to TRBD1 covers 10 bases. This CDR3 spans 16 amino acids. CDR1 is MNHEY and CDR2 is SVGAGI in the germline V gene. J gave up 3 bases and V 5 bases, and 10 bases lay outside the gene matches.

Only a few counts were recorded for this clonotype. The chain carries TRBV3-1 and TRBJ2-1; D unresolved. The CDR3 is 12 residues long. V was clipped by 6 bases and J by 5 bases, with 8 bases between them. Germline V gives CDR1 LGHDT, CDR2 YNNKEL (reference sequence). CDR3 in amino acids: CASSLTNNEQFF. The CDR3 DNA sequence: TGTGCCAGCAGTCTTACTAACAATGAGCAGTTCTTC.

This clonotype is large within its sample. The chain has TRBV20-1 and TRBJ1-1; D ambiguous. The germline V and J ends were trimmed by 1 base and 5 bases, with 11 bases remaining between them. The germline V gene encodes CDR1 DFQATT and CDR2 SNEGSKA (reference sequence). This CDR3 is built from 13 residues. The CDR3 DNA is TGCAGTGCTAGAGCGTCCGGACGGACTGAAGCTTTCTTT. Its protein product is CSARASGRTEAFF.

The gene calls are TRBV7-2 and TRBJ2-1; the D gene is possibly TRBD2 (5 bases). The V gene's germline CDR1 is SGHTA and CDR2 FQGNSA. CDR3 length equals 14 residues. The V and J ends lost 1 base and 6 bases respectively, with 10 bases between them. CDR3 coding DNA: TGTGCCAGCAGCTTAGGGGAGCGATTCAATGAGCAGTTCTTC. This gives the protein CASSLGERFNEQFF.

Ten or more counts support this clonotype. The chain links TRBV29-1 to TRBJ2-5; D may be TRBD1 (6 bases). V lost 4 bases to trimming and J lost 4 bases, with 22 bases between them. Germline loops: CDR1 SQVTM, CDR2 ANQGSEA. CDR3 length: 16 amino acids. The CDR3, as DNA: TGCAGCGTTGTTGGGGGCGCAAGGACCATTGGAGAGACCCAGTACTTC. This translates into CSVVGGARTIGETQYF. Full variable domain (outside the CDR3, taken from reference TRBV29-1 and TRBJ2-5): SAVISQKPSRDICQRGTSLTIQCQVDSQVTMMFWYRQQPGQSLTLIATANQGSEATYESGFVIDKFPISRPNLTFSTLTVSNMSPEDSSIYLCSVVGGARTIGETQYFGPGTRLLVL.

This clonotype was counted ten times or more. In nucleotides, the CDR3 is TGTGCCAGCAGCGCAACGGGCGCTCAGGGGGCGCAGTACAATGAGCAGTTCTTC. It specifies CASSATGAQGAQYNEQFF. The J gene is TRBJ2-1, the V gene TRBV7-6; 8 nucleotides match TRBD1. The CDR3 extends over 18 amino acids. Germline loops: CDR1 SGHVS, CDR2 FNYEAQ. V lost 5 bases, J lost 4 bases, and 16 bases stayed unmatched.

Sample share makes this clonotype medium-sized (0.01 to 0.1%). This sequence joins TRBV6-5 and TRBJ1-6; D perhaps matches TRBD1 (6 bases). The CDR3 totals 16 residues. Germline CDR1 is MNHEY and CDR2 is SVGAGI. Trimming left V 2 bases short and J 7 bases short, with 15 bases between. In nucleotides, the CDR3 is TGTGCCAGCAGTTACCCCCGCGGGGGCGAGAATTCACCCCTCCACTTT. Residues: CASSYPRGGENSPLHF.

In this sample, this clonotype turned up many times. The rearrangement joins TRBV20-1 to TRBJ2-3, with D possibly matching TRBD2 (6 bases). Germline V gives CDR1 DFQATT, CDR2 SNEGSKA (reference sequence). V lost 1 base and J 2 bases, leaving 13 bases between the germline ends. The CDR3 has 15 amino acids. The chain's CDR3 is CSARVGTSLTDTQYF. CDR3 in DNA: TGCAGTGCTAGAGTTGGGACTTCTCTCACAGATACGCAGTATTTT.

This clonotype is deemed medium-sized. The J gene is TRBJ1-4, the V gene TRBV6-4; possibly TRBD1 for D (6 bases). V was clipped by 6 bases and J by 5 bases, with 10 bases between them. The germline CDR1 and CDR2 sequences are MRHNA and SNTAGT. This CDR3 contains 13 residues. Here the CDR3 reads CASSPTGNEKLFF. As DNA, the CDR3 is TGTGCCAGCAGCCCTACAGGGAATGAAAAACTGTTTTTT.

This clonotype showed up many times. As DNA, the CDR3 is TGTGCCAGCAGCTTAGAGGGGCTTTACACCGGGGAGCTGTTTTTT. It specifies CASSLEGLYTGELFF. This chain connects TRBV7-2 to TRBJ2-2, with a weak D call TRBD1 (5 bases). Germline-derived CDR1 and CDR2 are SGHTA and FQGNSA. Trimming took 1 base from V and 3 from J, leaving 9 bases between them. The CDR3 consists of 15 residues.

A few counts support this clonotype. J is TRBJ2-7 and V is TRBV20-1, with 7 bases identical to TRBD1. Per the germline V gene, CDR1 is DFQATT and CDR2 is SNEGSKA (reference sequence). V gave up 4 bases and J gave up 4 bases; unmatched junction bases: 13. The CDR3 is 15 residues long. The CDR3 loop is CSAKDRTYLTYEQYF. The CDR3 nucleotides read TGCAGTGCTAAGGACAGGACCTACCTCACGTACGAGCAGTACTTC.

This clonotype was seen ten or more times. The CDR3 DNA sequence: TGTGCCAGCAGTGACAGGGGCTATAGCTCCTACAATGAGCAGTTCTTC. Its translation is CASSDRGYSSYNEQFF. This chain uses TRBV27 with TRBJ2-1, with TRBD1 matching over 8 bases. The length of the CDR3 is 16 residues. Germline V gene lookup returns CDR1 MNHEY and CDR2 SMNVEV (reference sequence). Germline trimming cut 5 bases from V and 0 bases from J; bases unmatched to any gene: 6.

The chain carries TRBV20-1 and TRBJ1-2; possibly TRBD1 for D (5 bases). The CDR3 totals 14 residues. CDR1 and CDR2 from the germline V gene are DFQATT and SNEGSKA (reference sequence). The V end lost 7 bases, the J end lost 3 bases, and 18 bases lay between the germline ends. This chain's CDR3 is CSDHQRDGDYGYTF. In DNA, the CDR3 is TGCAGTGATCACCAACGGGACGGAGACTATGGCTACACCTTC.

The CDR3 is CASIPDFGANSPLHF. CDR3 DNA sequence: TGTGCCAGCATACCCGACTTTGGGGCGAATTCACCCCTCCACTTT. This sequence joins TRBV6-6 and TRBJ1-6; the D gene is possibly TRBD1 (5 bases). V lost 7 bases, J lost 7 bases, and 17 bases lay in between. This CDR3 region has 15 residues. Per germline, CDR1 MNHNY and CDR2 SVGAGI (reference sequence).

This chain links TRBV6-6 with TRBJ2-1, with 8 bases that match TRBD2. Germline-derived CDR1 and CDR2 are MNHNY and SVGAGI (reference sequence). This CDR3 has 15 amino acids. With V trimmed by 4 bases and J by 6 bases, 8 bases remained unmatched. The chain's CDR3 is CASSSAGTRGNEQFF. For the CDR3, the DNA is TGTGCCAGCAGTTCCGCCGGGACTAGAGGCAATGAGCAGTTCTTC.

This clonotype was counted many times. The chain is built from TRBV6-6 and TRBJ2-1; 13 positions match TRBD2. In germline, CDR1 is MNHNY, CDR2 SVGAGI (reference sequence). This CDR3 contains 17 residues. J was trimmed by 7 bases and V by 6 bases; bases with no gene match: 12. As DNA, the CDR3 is TGTGCCAGCAGCCTGGGACTAGCGGGACTCCGAGGTAATGAGCAGTTCTTC. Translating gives CASSLGLAGLRGNEQFF.

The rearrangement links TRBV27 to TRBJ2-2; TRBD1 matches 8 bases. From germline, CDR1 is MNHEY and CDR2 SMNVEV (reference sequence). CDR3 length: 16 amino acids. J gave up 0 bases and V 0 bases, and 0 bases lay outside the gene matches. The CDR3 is CASSLSGQANTGELFF. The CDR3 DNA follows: TGTGCCAGCAGTTTATCGGGACAGGCGAACACCGGGGAGCTGTTTTTT.